This is a list of T cell receptor beta chains from one sample in a study of Graves' ophthalmopathy and Graves' hyperthyroidism. TCRdb redid the calling of the multiplex PCR reads with MiXCR, one entry per CDR3 protein. The repertoire includes around 520,000 distinct CDR3 sequences, approximately 35% of them detected once, and about 4% sits in the top ten. Material for sequencing was peripheral blood or thyroid tissue (not recorded which). These TCRs come from an adult man with Graves' hyperthyroidism. The CDR3 runs from the conserved cysteine through the conserved F or W. The D gene is left open where the match is weak. The listing skips clone size in some rows; elsewhere it reads once, few, many or a size class.

V gene: TRBV10-3; J gene: TRBJ2-7; D gene: -; clone size: -; CDR3 protein: CAISVGGNAQYF; CDR3 DNA: TGTGCCATCAGTGTGGGGGGAAACGCCCAGTACTTC
V gene: TRBV12-3/TRBV12-4; J gene: TRBJ2-7; D gene: -; clone size: many; CDR3 protein: CASSPGGDIEQYF; CDR3 DNA: TGTGCCAGCAGTCCCGGGGGAGATATCGAGCAGTACTTC
V gene: TRBV27; J gene: TRBJ2-7; D gene: TRBD2; clone size: -; CDR3 protein: CASSLSPLAGNFGEQYF; CDR3 DNA: TGTGCCAGCAGTTTATCGCCACTAGCGGGAAATTTCGGCGAGCAGTACTTC
V gene: TRBV9; J gene: TRBJ1-2; D gene: -; clone size: once; CDR3 protein: CASSQAPGIGGYTF; CDR3 DNA: TGTGCCAGCAGCCAAGCCCCAGGGATCGGGGGCTACACCTTC
V gene: TRBV11-1; J gene: TRBJ1-2; D gene: -; clone size: -; CDR3 protein: CASSLGGIPNGHTF; CDR3 DNA: TGTGCCAGCAGCTTAGGAGGGATTCCTAATGGCCACACCTTC
V gene: TRBV5-6; J gene: TRBJ1-1; D gene: -; clone size: many; CDR3 protein: CASSFGGKAFF; CDR3 DNA: TGTGCCAGCAGCTTTGGAGGGAAAGCTTTCTTT
V gene: TRBV29-1; J gene: TRBJ1-3; D gene: -; clone size: -; CDR3 protein: CSVEEMGYYTIYF; CDR3 DNA: TGCAGCGTTGAAGAGATGGGGTACTACACCATATATTTT
V gene: TRBV27; J gene: TRBJ2-5; D gene: -; clone size: many; CDR3 protein: CASSWRDQETQYF; CDR3 DNA: TGTGCCAGCAGTTGGCGGGACCAAGAGACCCAGTACTTC
V gene: TRBV20-1; J gene: TRBJ1-1; D gene: -; clone size: many; CDR3 protein: CSAEHSAGTEAFF; CDR3 DNA: TGCAGTGCTGAACACTCCGCGGGAACTGAAGCTTTCTTT
V gene: TRBV2; J gene: TRBJ2-5; D gene: -; clone size: many; CDR3 protein: CASKGEETQYF; CDR3 DNA: TGTGCCAGCAAAGGGGAAGAGACCCAGTACTTC
V gene: TRBV20-1; J gene: TRBJ1-1; D gene: -; clone size: many; CDR3 protein: CSARDLQLNTEAFF; CDR3 DNA: TGCAGTGCTAGAGATCTGCAGTTGAACACTGAAGCTTTCTTT
V gene: TRBV7-9; J gene: TRBJ1-1; D gene: -; clone size: few; CDR3 protein: CASSLIRGAGPEAFF; CDR3 DNA: TGTGCCAGCAGCTTAATCAGGGGCGCAGGTCCTGAAGCTTTCTTT
V gene: TRBV7-2; J gene: TRBJ1-2; D gene: -; clone size: many; CDR3 protein: CASSSWGGRGDGYTF; CDR3 DNA: TGTGCCAGCAGCTCCTGGGGGGGCAGGGGAGACGGCTACACCTTC
V gene: TRBV20-1; J gene: TRBJ1-1; D gene: TRBD1; clone size: many; CDR3 protein: CSARGDRATEAFF; CDR3 DNA: TGCAGTGCTAGAGGGGACAGGGCGACTGAAGCTTTCTTT
V gene: TRBV7-2; J gene: TRBJ2-1; D gene: TRBD1; clone size: once; CDR3 protein: CASSLIQGSNEQFF; CDR3 DNA: TGTGCCAGCAGCTTAATACAGGGGAGCAATGAGCAGTTCTTC
V gene: TRBV7-9; J gene: TRBJ2-5; D gene: -; clone size: -; CDR3 protein: CASSSLGQWETQYF; CDR3 DNA: TGTGCCAGCAGCTCGTTAGGACAGTGGGAGACCCAGTACTTC
V gene: TRBV20-1; J gene: TRBJ1-5; D gene: -; clone size: -; CDR3 protein: CSARSLSGTQHF; CDR3 DNA: TGCAGTGCGCGGTCGCTAAGTGGGACCCAGCATTTT
V gene: TRBV30; J gene: TRBJ1-5; D gene: -; clone size: few; CDR3 protein: CAWMPPGPSNQPQHF; CDR3 DNA: TGTGCCTGGATGCCCCCAGGACCCAGCAATCAGCCCCAGCATTTT
V gene: TRBV7-9; J gene: TRBJ2-5; D gene: TRBD1; clone size: many; CDR3 protein: CASSVPQGAQETQYF; CDR3 DNA: TGTGCCAGCAGCGTGCCACAGGGGGCCCAGGAGACCCAGTACTTC
V gene: TRBV19; J gene: TRBJ2-1; D gene: TRBD1; clone size: -; CDR3 protein: CASSIVGTANEQFF; CDR3 DNA: TGTGCCAGTAGTATAGTCGGGACAGCTAATGAGCAGTTCTTC
V gene: TRBV14; J gene: TRBJ2-7; D gene: -; clone size: -; CDR3 protein: CASSQGDFYEQYF; CDR3 DNA: TGTGCCAGCAGCCAAGGGGATTTCTACGAGCAGTACTTC
V gene: TRBV7-6; J gene: TRBJ1-5; D gene: -; clone size: many; CDR3 protein: CASSLSLNQPQHF; CDR3 DNA: TGTGCCAGCAGCTTATCCCTCAATCAGCCCCAGCATTTT
V gene: TRBV24-1; J gene: TRBJ2-2; D gene: TRBD2; clone size: -; CDR3 protein: CATSDLFASGSGNTGELFF; CDR3 DNA: TGTGCCACCAGTGATTTATTCGCTAGCGGGAGTGGGAACACCGGGGAGCTGTTTTTT
V gene: TRBV14; J gene: TRBJ2-7; D gene: -; clone size: many; CDR3 protein: CASSQDEGNEQYF; CDR3 DNA: TGTGCCAGCAGCCAAGATGAGGGGAACGAGCAGTACTTC
V gene: TRBV2; J gene: TRBJ1-1; D gene: TRBD1; clone size: -; CDR3 protein: CASLDPGQLSTEAFF; CDR3 DNA: TGTGCCAGCCTTGACCCGGGACAGCTCTCCACTGAAGCTTTCTTT
V gene: TRBV9; J gene: TRBJ1-2; D gene: -; clone size: many; CDR3 protein: CASSGYGYTF; CDR3 DNA: TGTGCCAGCAGCGGCTATGGCTACACCTTC
V gene: TRBV3-1; J gene: TRBJ1-2; D gene: -; clone size: many; CDR3 protein: CASSPGQLGYTF; CDR3 DNA: TGTGCCAGCAGCCCAGGTCAGCTGGGCTACACCTTC
V gene: TRBV2; J gene: TRBJ1-2; D gene: -; clone size: -; CDR3 protein: CASSDRIAGTYGYTF; CDR3 DNA: TGTGCCAGCAGTGATCGCATTGCAGGGACCTATGGCTACACCTTC
V gene: TRBV20-1; J gene: TRBJ2-7; D gene: TRBD1; clone size: -; CDR3 protein: CSARMDRGDHEQYF; CDR3 DNA: TGCAGTGCTAGGATGGACAGGGGGGACCACGAGCAGTACTTC
V gene: TRBV12-3/TRBV12-4; J gene: TRBJ2-2; D gene: TRBD2; clone size: few; CDR3 protein: CASIPGLAAGGLFF; CDR3 DNA: TGTGCCAGCATCCCGGGACTAGCCGCAGGCGGGCTGTTTTTT
V gene: TRBV2; J gene: TRBJ2-2; D gene: TRBD2; clone size: -; CDR3 protein: CASSEVAGGPTGELFF; CDR3 DNA: TGTGCCAGCAGTGAAGTAGCGGGGGGGCCCACCGGGGAGCTGTTTTTT
V gene: TRBV20-1; J gene: TRBJ2-7; D gene: TRBD1; clone size: -; CDR3 protein: CSASGTGPSEQYF; CDR3 DNA: TGCAGTGCCTCCGGGACAGGTCCGTCCGAGCAGTACTTC
V gene: TRBV10-3; J gene: TRBJ1-2; D gene: -; clone size: -; CDR3 protein: CAVTDSVNYGCTF; CDR3 DNA: -
V gene: TRBV24-1; J gene: TRBJ2-2; D gene: TRBD1; clone size: few; CDR3 protein: CATSDRQGVNTGELFF; CDR3 DNA: TGTGCCACCAGTGACAGACAGGGGGTAAACACCGGGGAGCTGTTTTTT
V gene: TRBV20-1; J gene: TRBJ1-2; D gene: TRBD1; clone size: many; CDR3 protein: CSAPRGPDGYTF; CDR3 DNA: TGCAGTGCCCCCAGGGGGCCCGATGGCTACACCTTC
V gene: TRBV6-5; J gene: TRBJ1-1; D gene: -; clone size: many; CDR3 protein: CASSYSMGNTEAFF; CDR3 DNA: TGTGCCAGCAGTTACTCGATGGGGAACACTGAAGCTTTCTTT
V gene: TRBV29-1; J gene: TRBJ2-1; D gene: -; clone size: -; CDR3 protein: CSVEGADEQFF; CDR3 DNA: TGCAGCGTTGAGGGGGCCGATGAGCAGTTCTTC
V gene: TRBV12-3/TRBV12-4; J gene: TRBJ1-2; D gene: -; clone size: -; CDR3 protein: CASSLEAGYGYTF; CDR3 DNA: TGTGCCAGCAGTTTGGAGGCGGGGTATGGCTACACCTTC
V gene: TRBV7-2; J gene: TRBJ2-7; D gene: TRBD2; clone size: once; CDR3 protein: CASSLEASGTSFEQYF; CDR3 DNA: TGTGCCAGCAGCCTAGAGGCTAGCGGGACAAGTTTTGAGCAGTACTTC
V gene: TRBV24-1; J gene: TRBJ1-1; D gene: TRBD1; clone size: many; CDR3 protein: CATSDAPGQGAIAEAFF; CDR3 DNA: TGTGCCACCAGTGATGCTCCGGGACAGGGGGCGATCGCTGAAGCTTTCTTT
V gene: TRBV2; J gene: TRBJ2-2; D gene: TRBD1; clone size: many; CDR3 protein: CASNQGAENTGELFF; CDR3 DNA: TGTGCCAGCAATCAGGGGGCAGAGAACACCGGGGAGCTGTTTTTT
V gene: TRBV7-9; J gene: TRBJ1-1; D gene: -; clone size: -; CDR3 protein: CASSPSSGLSYNEAFF; CDR3 DNA: TGTGCCAGCAGTCCCTCTAGCGGCCTGAGTTACAATGAAGCTTTCTTT
V gene: TRBV27; J gene: TRBJ2-1; D gene: -; clone size: few; CDR3 protein: CASSSTHQGGQFF; CDR3 DNA: TGTGCCAGCAGTTCGACCCATCAGGGGGGGCAGTTCTTC
V gene: TRBV29-1; J gene: TRBJ1-5; D gene: TRBD1; clone size: -; CDR3 protein: CSVEATGVYEHF; CDR3 DNA: TGCAGCGTTGAGGCGACAGGGGTCTACGAGCATTTT
V gene: TRBV2; J gene: TRBJ1-4; D gene: -; clone size: many; CDR3 protein: CASTLTDTNEKLFF; CDR3 DNA: TGTGCCAGCACCCTAACAGATACTAATGAAAAACTGTTTTTT
V gene: TRBV10-3; J gene: TRBJ2-6; D gene: TRBD1; clone size: -; CDR3 protein: CASRDSHLANVLTF; CDR3 DNA: TGTGCCAGCAGGGACAGCCATTTGGCCAACGTCCTGACTTTC